Shown below are 18 T cell receptor beta chains from a single sample sequenced in a study of CD8 T cells in Susac syndrome (dated by TCRdb to the late 2010s). Library preparation was by the immunoSEQ multiplex PCR assay. RNA was extracted using the RNeasy kit, and about 0.5 to 1 ug of the RNA was reverse transcribed with random hexamers. TCRdb reran the public reads through fastp at Q25 and MiXCR, keeping productive beta chains. Identical CDR3 proteins give one entry, which carries the most common genes and DNA. The sample table records tens of thousands of distinct CDR3 sequences; about 91% of these occur just once. Of the sample, around 0.49% falls within the top ten clones. What was sequenced was CD8+ T cells from PBMCs. The receptors were gathered from a human donor with multiple sclerosis.

The V call is TRBV2, the J call TRBJ1-3; no firm D call. Per the germline V gene, CDR1 is SNHLY and CDR2 is FYNNEI. V was cut by 6 bases and J by 1 base, with 7 bases left in between. CDR3 length equals 13 residues. CDR3 region: CASRRESGNTIYF. For the CDR3, the DNA is TGTGCCAGCAGGAGGGAATCTGGAAACACCATATATTTT.

This chain joins TRBV15 and TRBJ1-5; D gene unclear. The germline V and J ends were trimmed by 1 base and 2 bases, with 9 bases remaining between them. The CDR3 loop spans 15 amino acids. Germline V gives CDR1 LNHNV, CDR2 YYDKDF (reference sequence). The CDR3 nucleotides read TGTGCCACCAGCAGAGTCCGCGGGGGCAATCAGCCCCAGCATTTT. It is translated as CATSRVRGGNQPQHF.

The chain carries TRBV11-2 and TRBJ2-3; TRBD2 aligns across 8 bases. V lost 2 bases, J lost 3 bases, and 4 bases stayed unmatched. Germline CDR1 and CDR2: SGHAT and FQNNGV. The CDR3 length is 15 residues. The CDR3 loop is CASSLTGGLTDTQYF. CDR3 DNA: TGTGCCAGCAGCTTAACGGGGGGGCTAACAGATACGCAGTATTTT.

The chain joins TRBV12-3 or TRBV12-4 to TRBJ1-4, with 7 bases fitting TRBD1. The V gene end was trimmed by 5 bases and the J gene end by 7 bases; junction bases not matched to a gene: 7. The CDR3 loop spans 14 amino acids. The CDR3 reads CASSMTGIREKLFF. Written as DNA, the CDR3 is TGTGCCAGCAGTATGACAGGGATCCGTGAAAAACTGTTTTTT.

The chain has TRBV29-1 and TRBJ2-1; 7 bases align to TRBD1. Germline assignment: CDR1 SQVTM and CDR2 ANQGSEA. The junction had 10 bases not matched to a gene; V was cut back by 1 base and J by 7 bases. The CDR3 extends over 15 amino acids. In DNA, the CDR3 is TGCAGCGTTGAAGGACAGGGAAAGGCGCGGAATGAGCAGTTCTTC. Translating gives CSVEGQGKARNEQFF.

The genes are TRBV20-1 and TRBJ2-1, with 14 bases identical to TRBD2. The CDR3 has 17 amino acids. The ends lost 5 bases at V and 8 bases at J; junction bases unmatched: 14. The germline V gene encodes CDR1 DFQATT and CDR2 SNEGSKA (reference sequence). The CDR3 bases are TGCAGTGCTTCCGGGACTAGCGGGGGTCGTATAGGCGATGAGCAGTTCTTC. It encodes CSASGTSGGRIGDEQFF.

This sequence joins TRBV18 and TRBJ2-3; D is uncertain. The CDR3 is made up of 12 amino acids. Trimming stripped 4 bases from V and 2 bases from J, with 4 bases between. Germline loops: CDR1 KGHSH, CDR2 LQKENI. The CDR3 region has the DNA TGTGCCAGCTCACTTGACACAGATACGCAGTATTTT. Protein product: CASSLDTDTQYF.

V and J are TRBV2 and TRBJ2-7; 10 positions agree with TRBD2. The CDR3 extends over 14 amino acids. The V gene's germline CDR1 is SNHLY and CDR2 FYNNEI. V gave up 7 bases and J gave up 4 bases; unmatched junction bases: 7. The DNA of the CDR3 is TGTGCCAGCACCCCTAGCGGGAGTGTGTACGAGCAGTACTTC. Translation: CASTPSGSVYEQYF. Complete variable domain (other parts from reference TRBV2 and TRBJ2-7): EPEVTQTPSHQVTQMGQEVILRCVPISNHLYFYWYRQILGQKVEFLVSFYNNEISEKSEIFDDQFSVERPDGSNFTLKIRSTKLEDSAMYFCASTPSGSVYEQYFGPGTRLTVT.

The chain employs TRBV19 and TRBJ2-7; 8 bases fit TRBD1. V lost 6 bases, J lost 5 bases, and 6 bases stayed unmatched. In germline, CDR1 is LNHDA, CDR2 SQIVND (reference sequence). This CDR3 region has 13 residues. The CDR3 region is CASSPGQAHEQYF. The CDR3, as DNA: TGTGCCAGTAGCCCGGGACAGGCCCACGAGCAGTACTTC.

The V gene is TRBV19, the J gene TRBJ1-5; 7 bases match TRBD1. The CDR3 has 16 amino acids. Germline values: CDR1 LNHDA, CDR2 SQIVND (reference sequence). With V trimmed by 10 bases and J by 3 bases, 15 bases remained unmatched. The CDR3 DNA reads TGTGCCACTATGGGGGGAGCAGGGGGTGACAATCAGCCCCAGCATTTT. Translated, it gives CATMGGAGGDNQPQHF.

J is TRBJ2-1 and V is TRBV6-2 or TRBV6-3, with D uncertain. V lost 5 bases, J lost 5 bases, and 25 bases lay in between. Germline-derived CDR1 and CDR2 are MNHEY and SVGEGT. The CDR3 length is 18 residues. This CDR3 reads CASSDDAYRYRKDNEQFF. CDR3 nucleotides: TGTGCCAGCAGTGACGATGCCTACAGATACCGCAAGGACAATGAGCAGTTCTTC.

The rearrangement uses TRBV14 and TRBJ2-3; TRBD1 matches at 8 bases. Germline-derived CDR1 and CDR2 are SGHDN and FVKESK. V gave up 3 bases and J gave up 15 bases; unmatched junction bases: 8. CDR3 length equals 12 residues. The CDR3 coding sequence is TGTGCCAGCAGCCATCTCGGGACAGGTCCCTATTTT. Protein: CASSHLGTGPYF.

The chain has TRBV6-5 and TRBJ2-5, with TRBD1 matching over 9 bases. The V and J ends lost 4 bases and 5 bases, in that order; junction bases with no gene match: 8. Germline assignment: CDR1 MNHEY and CDR2 SVGAGI. The CDR3 is made up of 15 amino acids. The CDR3 DNA sequence: TGTGCCAGCAGTTTCCGTCCCGGGACAGGGGAGACCCAGTACTTC. Amino acids: CASSFRPGTGETQYF.

The genes are TRBV20-1 and TRBJ2-1; no clear D gene. Per the germline V gene, CDR1 is DFQATT and CDR2 is SNEGSKA (reference sequence). CDR3 size: 10 residues. V lost 6 bases, J lost 6 bases, and 6 bases lay in between. The CDR3, as DNA: TGCAGTGCACGGCTCAATGAGCAGTTCTTC. As protein: CSARLNEQFF.

The chain uses TRBV29-1 and TRBJ2-1, with D perhaps TRBD1 or TRBD2 (5 bases each). Germline-derived CDR1 and CDR2 are SQVTM and ANQGSEA. Trimming shortened V by 4 bases and J by 8 bases, and 27 bases separated the two germline ends. The CDR3 runs 17 residues. The CDR3 coding sequence is TGCAGCGTTGCTCTCCCCCACGGGGCACGGTTAAGGGATGAGCAGTTCTTC. Protein sequence: CSVALPHGARLRDEQFF.

The gene calls are TRBV29-1 and TRBJ2-7; D call uncertain. The CDR3 consists of 13 residues. CDR1 and CDR2 (germline): SQVTM, ANQGSEA. V gave up 4 bases and J gave up 0 bases, with 10 bases separating them. The CDR3 loop reads CSVAGGSSYEQYF. DNA of the CDR3: TGCAGCGTTGCTGGCGGTAGCTCCTACGAGCAGTACTTC.

J is TRBJ1-4 and V is TRBV6-6; D remains unclear. Trimming left V 8 bases short and J 8 bases short, with 12 bases between. The CDR3 has 12 amino acids. From germline, CDR1 is MNHNY and CDR2 SVGAGI (reference sequence). Written as DNA, the CDR3 is TGTGCCAGCGCGGCGTCCGAGGAAAAACTGTTTTTT. The encoded protein is CASAASEEKLFF.

The chain links TRBV6-5 to TRBJ1-5; D possibly corresponds to TRBD1 (5 bases). This CDR3 contains 15 residues. Germline lookup yields CDR1 MNHEY and CDR2 SVGAGI. V lost 4 bases and J 2 bases, leaving 12 bases between the germline ends. CDR3 bases: TGTGCCAGCAGTTCCAGGGAGTTGGGCAATCAGCCCCAGCATTTT. Encoded protein: CASSSRELGNQPQHF.